Below, one TCR beta chain is given with its context. The target of this receptor is not known. This entry belongs to a study of CXCR3-negative and CXCR3-positive naive CD8 T cells (dated by TCRdb to about 2019). Concerning the study at large: In total, about 135 million TRB reads were obtained, corresponding to roughly 1.5 +/- 0.3 million reads per library. Diversity and physicochemical repertoire analyses covered some eleven donors pooled from two independent experiments. Naive subsets from about 5 donors and memory cells from 3 donors were included in the TRBV-TRBJ cluster analysis. Study-wide conclusions, independent of this receptor: Freshly isolated PBMCs were used for most assays because CXCR3 expression went down partially after cryopreservation. TRB CDR3s from CXCR3-positive naive cells showed higher hydrophobicity (lower Kidera factor 4), lower energy, and higher strength and volume indices than CXCR3-negative naive cells. Similar TRBV-TRBJ usage was shown by naive CXCR3-negative and CXCR3-positive cells from the same donor, whereas distinct patterns were shown by memory cells. Because surface CD5, which is linked to self-reactivity in mice, was comparable between the naive subsets, TCR interaction strength was also inferred from TRB CDR3 physicochemical properties. Both naive subsets had comparably high repertoire diversity, while memory CD8+ T cells had much lower repertoire diversity.

For every CD8+ T cell subset, around 300,000 cells were flow-sorted straight into RLT lysis buffer, and each subset was sorted in triplicate. To exclude memory contaminants, naive CD8+ T cells were stringently defined as CD45RO-CCR7+CD27+CD95-. Peripheral blood mononuclear cells were isolated from buffy coats using standard density gradient centrifugation. Naive CXCR3-negative and CXCR3-positive CD8+ T cells were flow-sorted using a FACSAria III. Total RNA was extracted from sorted cells using an RNeasy Mini Kit. The germline V gene provides CDR1 SGHVS and CDR2 FNYEAQ. The CDR3 goes from the cysteine to the phenylalanine over 13 residues. No DNA sequence is on record. TCRdb names NextSeq 550 as the instrument used. The Human TCR Profiling Kit (MiLaboratory) was used to prepare UMI-labeled 5' RACE TRB cDNA libraries. cDNA synthesis used the entire amount of extracted RNA, and PCR amplification then used the entire amount of cDNA produced. Libraries were prepared in parallel with an identical number of PCR cycles. The paper's processing steps were these. MIGEC and MiXCR extracted about 50,000 +/- 10,000 unique UMI-labeled TRB cDNA molecules per library, requiring at least two reads per UMI. On average, each library contained about 40,000 +/- 10,000 functional in-frame TRB CDR3 nucleotide clonotypes without stop codons. After each sample was downsampled to 5000 UMI-labeled TRB molecules, VDJtools was used to calculate diversity metrics such as normalized Shannon-Wiener and Chao1. Clonotype-size-weighted physicochemical properties of the central five CDR3 residues (interaction energy, strength, volume and Kidera factor 4) were computed in VDJtools. Reads reprocessed by TCRdb are summarized as one entry per CDR3 protein sequence, and DNA is absent. TCRdb's processing, not the authors', yielded these V and J calls. The record for this sample contains some 130,000 distinct CDR3 sequences. The leading ten clones occupy 0.45% to 0.6% of the sample.

The sequence derives from a human donor in good health. Some clones in this sample may be carry-over from other donors' samples. The V and J genes are TRBV7-6 and TRBJ1-1; the TCRdb D gene call, TRBD1, has no DNA to confirm it. The source material was naive CXCR3- CD8+ T cells from blood. The sample's cell subset or site label, in plain terms: CD45RO-CCR7+CD27+CD95- naive CD8+ T cells lacking CXCR3 (TNR3-). CDR3 region: CGSSGGLNTEAFF. Reference TRBV7-6 and TRBJ1-1 genes cover what lies past the CDR3, so the full variable domain is GAGVSQSPRYKVTKRGQDVALRCDPISGHVSLYWYRQALGQGPEFLTYFNYEAQQDKSGLPNDRFSAERPEGSISTLTIQRTEQRDSAMYRCGSSGGLNTEAFFGQGTRLTVV.